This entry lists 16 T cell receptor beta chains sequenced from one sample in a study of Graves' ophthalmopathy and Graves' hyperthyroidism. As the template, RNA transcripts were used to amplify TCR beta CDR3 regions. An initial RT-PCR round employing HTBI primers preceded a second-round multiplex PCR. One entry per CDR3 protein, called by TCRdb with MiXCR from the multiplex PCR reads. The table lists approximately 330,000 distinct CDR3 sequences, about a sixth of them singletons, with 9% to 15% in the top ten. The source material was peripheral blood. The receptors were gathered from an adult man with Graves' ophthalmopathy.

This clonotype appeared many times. This CDR3 is CASSLGSWPGELFF. DNA of the CDR3: TGTGCCAGCAGCTTGGGGAGTTGGCCCGGGGAGCTGTTTTTT. The genes are TRBV5-5 and TRBJ2-2; no clear D gene. V lost 0 bases to trimming and J lost 6 bases, with 9 bases between them. The CDR3 spans 14 residues. Germline assignment: CDR1 SGHKS and CDR2 YYEKEE (reference sequence).

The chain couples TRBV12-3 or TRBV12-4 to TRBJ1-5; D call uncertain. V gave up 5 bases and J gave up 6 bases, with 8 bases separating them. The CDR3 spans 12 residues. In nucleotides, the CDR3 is TGTGCCAGCAGTCACGGAGGTCAGCCCCAGCATTTT. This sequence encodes CASSHGGQPQHF.

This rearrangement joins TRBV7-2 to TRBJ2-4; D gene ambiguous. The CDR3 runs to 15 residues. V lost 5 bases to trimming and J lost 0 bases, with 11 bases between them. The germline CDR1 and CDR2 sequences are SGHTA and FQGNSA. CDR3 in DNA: TGTGCCAGCAGCCGGGCGACGGTAGCCAAAAACATTCAGTACTTC. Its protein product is CASSRATVAKNIQYF.

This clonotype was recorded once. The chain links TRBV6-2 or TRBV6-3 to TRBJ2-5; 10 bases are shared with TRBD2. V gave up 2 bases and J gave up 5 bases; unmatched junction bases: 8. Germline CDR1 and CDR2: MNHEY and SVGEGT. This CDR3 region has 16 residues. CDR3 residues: CASSYVSGGAEETQYF. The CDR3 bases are TGTGCCAGCAGTTACGTAAGCGGGGGGGCTGAGGAGACCCAGTACTTC.

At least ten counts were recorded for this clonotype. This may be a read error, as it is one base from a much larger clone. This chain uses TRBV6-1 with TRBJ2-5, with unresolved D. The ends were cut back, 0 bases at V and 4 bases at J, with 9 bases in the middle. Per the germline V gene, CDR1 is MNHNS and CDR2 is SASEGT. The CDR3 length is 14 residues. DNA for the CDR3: TGTGCCAGCAGTGAAGCCAGGATTATAGAGACCCAGTACTTC. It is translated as CASSEARIIETQYF.

CDR3 coding DNA: TGTGCCACCAGTGATGGCAGGACGCTGAACACTGAAGCTTTCTTT. Amino acid sequence: CATSDGRTLNTEAFF. The chain combines TRBV24-1 with TRBJ1-1; D call uncertain. The CDR3 spans 15 residues. Deletions cut 3 bases from V and 0 bases from J, with 10 bases between. Germline V CDR1 and CDR2: KGHDR, SFDVKD.

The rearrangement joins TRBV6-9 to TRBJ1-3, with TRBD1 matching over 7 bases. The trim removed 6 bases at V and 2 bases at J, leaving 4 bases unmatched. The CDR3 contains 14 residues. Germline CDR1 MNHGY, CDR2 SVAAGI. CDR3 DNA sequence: TGTGCCAGCAGACAGGGGATCGCTGGAAACACCATATATTTT. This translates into CASRQGIAGNTIYF.

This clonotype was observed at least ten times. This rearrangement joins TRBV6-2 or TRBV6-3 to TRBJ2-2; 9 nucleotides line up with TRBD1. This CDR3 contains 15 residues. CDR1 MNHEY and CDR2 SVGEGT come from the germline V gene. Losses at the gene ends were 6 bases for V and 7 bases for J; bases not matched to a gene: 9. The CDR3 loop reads CASSDRGFSNGELFF. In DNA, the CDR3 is TGTGCCAGCAGCGACAGGGGGTTCTCTAACGGGGAGCTGTTTTTT.

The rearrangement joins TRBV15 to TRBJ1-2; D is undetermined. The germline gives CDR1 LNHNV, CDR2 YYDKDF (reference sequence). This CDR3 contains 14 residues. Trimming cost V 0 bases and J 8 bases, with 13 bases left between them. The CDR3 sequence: CATSRDRMLSGYTF. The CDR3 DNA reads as TGTGCCACCAGCAGAGATCGAATGTTGAGCGGCTACACCTTC.

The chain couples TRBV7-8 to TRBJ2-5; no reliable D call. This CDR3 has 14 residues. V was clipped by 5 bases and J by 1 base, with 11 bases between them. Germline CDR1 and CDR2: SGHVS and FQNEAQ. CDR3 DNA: TGTGCCAGCAGCCCAGAACCCCCCCAAGAGACCCAGTACTTC. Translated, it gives CASSPEPPQETQYF.

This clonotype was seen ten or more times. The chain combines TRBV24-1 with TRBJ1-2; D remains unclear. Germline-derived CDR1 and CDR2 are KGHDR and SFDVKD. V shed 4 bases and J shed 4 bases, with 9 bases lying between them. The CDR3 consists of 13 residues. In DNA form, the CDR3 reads TGTGCCACCAGTGACCCGTCCCGCTATGGCTACACCTTC. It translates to CATSDPSRYGYTF.

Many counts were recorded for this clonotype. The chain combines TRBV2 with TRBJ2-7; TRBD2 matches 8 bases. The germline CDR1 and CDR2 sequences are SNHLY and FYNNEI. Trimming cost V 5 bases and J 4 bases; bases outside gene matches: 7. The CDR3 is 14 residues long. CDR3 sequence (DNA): TGTGCCAGCAGTTTAGCGGGACCTGTATACGAGCAGTACTTC. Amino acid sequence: CASSLAGPVYEQYF.

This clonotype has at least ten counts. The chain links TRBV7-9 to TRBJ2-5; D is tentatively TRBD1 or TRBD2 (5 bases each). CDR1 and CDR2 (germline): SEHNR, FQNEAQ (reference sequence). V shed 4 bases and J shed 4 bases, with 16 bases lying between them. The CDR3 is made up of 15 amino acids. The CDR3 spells CASSSPGPRGETQYF. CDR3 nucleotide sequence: TGTGCCAGCAGCTCCCCGGGACCGAGAGGAGAGACCCAGTACTTC.

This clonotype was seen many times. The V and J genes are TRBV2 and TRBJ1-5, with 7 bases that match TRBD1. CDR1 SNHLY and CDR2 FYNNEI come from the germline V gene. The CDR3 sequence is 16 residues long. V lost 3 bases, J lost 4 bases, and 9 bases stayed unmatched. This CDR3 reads CASSDFNTGANQPQHF. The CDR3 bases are TGTGCCAGCAGTGATTTTAATACAGGGGCAAATCAGCCCCAGCATTTT.

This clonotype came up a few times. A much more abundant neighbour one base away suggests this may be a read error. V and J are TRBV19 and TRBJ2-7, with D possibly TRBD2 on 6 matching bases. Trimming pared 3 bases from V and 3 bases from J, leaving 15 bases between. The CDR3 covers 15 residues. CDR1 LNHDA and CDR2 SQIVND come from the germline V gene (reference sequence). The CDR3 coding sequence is TGTGCCAGTAGTATGACTAGTTCGCCTGTCTACGAGCAGTACTTC. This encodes CASSMTSSPVYEQYF.

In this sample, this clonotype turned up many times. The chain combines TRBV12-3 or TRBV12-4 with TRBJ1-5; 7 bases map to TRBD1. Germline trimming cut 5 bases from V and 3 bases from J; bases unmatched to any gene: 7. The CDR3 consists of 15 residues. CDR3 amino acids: CASSGGTEINQPQHF. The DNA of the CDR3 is TGTGCCAGCAGTGGCGGGACAGAAATCAATCAGCCCCAGCATTTT.